This TCR beta chain was identified during a study of CD8 T cells in ankylosing spondylitis. Study findings and constraints: Past studies reported some motif variants in reactive arthritis synovial fluid and blood. In ankylosing spondylitis blood, a motif of roughly eight highly homologous TCR beta variants appeared characteristic. According to the report, clones linked to the disease were significantly enriched in matched synovial fluid samples taken from ankylosing spondylitis patients.

Each TCR beta library was made by quantitative 5'-RACE that incorporated molecular barcodes. MiXCR, run by TCRdb on the 5' RACE reads, gives a single entry per CDR3 protein. The table records 220,000 or so distinct CDR3 sequences, 18% of them present only once. CDR3 length equals 14 residues. V was pared by 2 bases and J by 1 base, with 1 base of the junction left unmatched. Germline V CDR1 and CDR2: SGDLS, YYNGEE. This clonotype was recorded only once. Its antigen remains unidentified. The sequence was collected from a male donor with ankylosing spondylitis. The chain has TRBV9 and TRBJ1-1; 8 bases agree with TRBD1. The sequenced sample was blood, either unsorted or a sorted T cell fraction (not recorded which). The CDR3 loop reads CASSVGTGNTEAFF. Written as DNA, the CDR3 is TGTGCCAGCAGCGTGGGGACAGGGAACACTGAAGCTTTCTTT.